This is a list of T cell receptor beta chains from one sample in a study of regulatory T cells in long-lasting Graves disease. TCRdb processed the multiplex PCR reads anew with MiXCR; each CDR3 protein has one entry. This table has about 400,000 distinct CDR3 sequences, about 15% appearing once. The same data also went into a second study, on T cells in Graves' hyperthyroidism and ophthalmopathy.

Sequenced material: peripheral blood mononuclear cells (PBMCs), taken at new diagnosis, from a patient treated with antithyroid drugs. These receptors were collected from a woman between 40 and 55 years old with Graves disease. Each CDR3 is given with its conserved first and last residue. The D gene is left open where the match is weak. Expanded clones get a size class; other rows say once, few or many, or leave the size out.

many | TRBJ2-1 | NA | TRBV27 | TGTGCCAGCAGTTTACGGCTAGCGAGTTACAATGAGCAGTTCTTC | CASSLRLASYNEQFF
NA | TRBJ1-3 | TRBD1 | TRBV19 | TGTGCCAGTAGTATAGGAGGGACAGGGGCTGGAAACACCATATATTTT | CASSIGGTGAGNTIYF
few | TRBJ2-1 | TRBD1 | TRBV12-3/TRBV12-4 | TGTGCCAGCAGGGCCGGGACAGGGGTTGATGAGCAGTTCTTC | CASRAGTGVDEQFF
many | TRBJ2-2 | NA | TRBV28 | TGTGCCAGCAGTTTATACCAGGGTCAGAACACCGGGGAGCTGTTTTTT | CASSLYQGQNTGELFF
many | TRBJ2-2 | NA | TRBV2 | TGTGCCAGCAGTGTGGCAGGGGTGTCCGCCGGGGAGCTGTTTTTT | CASSVAGVSAGELFF
many | TRBJ2-1 | NA | TRBV10-2 | TGCGCCAGCAGTGAGGAGACACGGTACAATGAGCAGTTCTTC | CASSEETRYNEQFF
many | TRBJ1-1 | NA | TRBV2 | TGTGCCCAGCAGTACCAAGGGGGCACTGAAGCTTTCTTT | CAQQYQGGTEAFF
many | TRBJ2-5 | NA | TRBV2 | TGTGCCAGCAGTGATCGGAGGGCGGGAGAGACCCAGTACTTC | CASSDRRAGETQYF
many | TRBJ2-5 | NA | TRBV28 | TGTGCCAGCAGTTTCGGTCCGGCCGCCCAGTACTTC | CASSFGPAAQYF
NA | TRBJ1-1 | TRBD1 | TRBV28 | TGTGCCAGCAGTTTAAACCTAGGGACAGGATATAGAGCTTTCTTT | CASSLNLGTGYRAFF
many | TRBJ1-2 | NA | TRBV7-8 | TGTGCCAGCAGCTTAGTTTTGGCAGATAACTATGGCTACACCTTC | CASSLVLADNYGYTF
many | TRBJ2-7 | TRBD2 | TRBV19 | TGTGCCAGTAGTATAAGACTAGCGGGAGGCGACGAGCAGTACTTC | CASSIRLAGGDEQYF
many | TRBJ1-1 | NA | TRBV18 | TGTGCCAGCTCACCACCGGGGGGTAGCACTGAAGCTTTCTTT | CASSPPGGSTEAFF
few | TRBJ2-7 | NA | TRBV13 | TGTGCCAGCAGCTTACCGACAGGTCACGGCACCGAGCAGTACTTC | CASSLPTGHGTEQYF
many | TRBJ2-1 | TRBD2 | TRBV28 | TGTGCCAGCAGTAGAATAGCGGGAGAGGCGCAGAATGAGCAGTTCTTC | CASSRIAGEAQNEQFF
many | TRBJ2-5 | NA | TRBV13 | TGTGCCAGCAGCTTAGGCCAGGCAGGCCAAGAGACCCAGTACTTC | CASSLGQAGQETQYF
NA | TRBJ2-7 | TRBD2 | TRBV12-3/TRBV12-4 | TGTGCCAGCAGCCCGACTAGCGGTCTTTACGAGCAGTACTTC | CASSPTSGLYEQYF
many | TRBJ2-7 | TRBD1 | TRBV12-3/TRBV12-4 | TGTGCCAGCAGTTTCGGGGACAGGGGCTACGAGCAGTACTTC | CASSFGDRGYEQYF
few | TRBJ2-7 | NA | TRBV6-6 | TGTGCCAGCAGTTACTCGCCAGGGGTTTTCTACGAGCAGTACTTC | CASSYSPGVFYEQYF
NA | TRBJ1-3 | NA | TRBV6-9 | TGTGCCAGCAGTTACTCCCCGGTCCATGGAAACACCATATATTTT | CASSYSPVHGNTIYF
NA | TRBJ2-3 | NA | TRBV7-2 | TGTGCCAGCAGCTTAGGGAAAAATACGCAGTATTTT | CASSLGKNTQYF
many | TRBJ2-1 | NA | TRBV28 | TGTGCCAGCAGTAGATACCGGGAGTACAATGAGCAGTTCTTC | CASSRYREYNEQFF
many | TRBJ2-1 | NA | TRBV6-2/TRBV6-3 | TGTGCCAGCAGTCCCCAGGGGTCCCCGGGCGATGAGCAGTTCTTC | CASSPQGSPGDEQFF
many | TRBJ2-2 | TRBD2 | TRBV20-1 | TGCAGTGCCAGGACTAGCTTTGACACCGGGGAGCTGTTTTTT | CSARTSFDTGELFF
medium-sized | TRBJ2-7 | TRBD1 | TRBV11-2 | TGTGCCAGCAGCTGGGACAGCTACGAGCAGTACTTC | CASSWDSYEQYF
many | TRBJ2-3 | TRBD2 | TRBV7-2 | TGTGCCAGCAGCTTAGTGAGTCTAGCGGCGCTTGGAGATACGCAGTATTTT | CASSLVSLAALGDTQYF
NA | TRBJ2-1 | NA | TRBV9 | TGTGCCAGCAGCCTCAGCGAGAGGCGGGACAATGAGCAGTTCTTC | CASSLSERRDNEQFF
many | TRBJ1-4 | NA | TRBV12-3/TRBV12-4 | TGTGCCAGCAGTTTAGAGAAGGGGTGGGATTCTTTATTAAATGAAAAACTGTTTTTT | CASSLEKGWDSLLNEKLFF
few | TRBJ2-1 | NA | TRBV14 | TGTGCCAGCAGCCAAGCAGGTTCCTACAATGAGCAGTTCTTC | CASSQAGSYNEQFF
NA | TRBJ2-1 | TRBD2 | TRBV4-3 | TGCGCCAGCAGCCAGATAGCGGGCCCAGCCTACAATGAGCAGTTCTTC | CASSQIAGPAYNEQFF
few | TRBJ2-7 | NA | TRBV6-1 | TGTGCCAGCAGCCCTAGGGACAACTACGAGCAGTACTTC | CASSPRDNYEQYF
many | TRBJ2-7 | TRBD1 | TRBV2 | TGTGCCAGCATTGATCGGGACAGGGCCCCCTACGAGCAGTACTTC | CASIDRDRAPYEQYF
NA | TRBJ2-1 | TRBD1 | TRBV12-3/TRBV12-4 | TGTGCCAGCAGCCACAGGGGGCCCGCCAGGTCCTACAATGAGCAGTTCTTC | CASSHRGPARSYNEQFF
many | TRBJ2-2 | NA | TRBV28 | TGTGCCAGGGATCACCACGGGGCTAACACCGGGGAGCTGTTTTTT | CARDHHGANTGELFF
few | TRBJ2-2 | TRBD2 | TRBV10-2 | TGCGCCAGCACTACTAGCGGCTACACCGGGGAGCTGTTTTTT | CASTTSGYTGELFF
many | TRBJ2-7 | TRBD1 | TRBV18 | TGTGCCAGCTCTAAAGGGACAGGGGGGAACGAGCAGTACTTC | CASSKGTGGNEQYF
few | TRBJ1-5 | NA | TRBV12-3/TRBV12-4 | TGTGCCAGCAGTTTGGGATCAGGGATTTATCAGCCCCAGCATTTT | CASSLGSGIYQPQHF
NA | TRBJ2-5 | NA | TRBV28 | TGTGCCAGCACCACAAAAGGTGGCAGAGAGACCCAGTACTTC | CASTTKGGRETQYF
NA | TRBJ1-2 | NA | TRBV5-1 | TGCGCCAGCAGCTTGGCGGCAGGGGAATTTGGCTACACCTTC | CASSLAAGEFGYTF
many | TRBJ2-7 | NA | TRBV11-3 | TGTGCCAGCAGCTTAGATCTCGGGTCTGAGGGTTCCTACGAGCAGTACTTC | CASSLDLGSEGSYEQYF
NA | TRBJ2-1 | TRBD2 | TRBV4-1 | TGCGCCAGCAGCCAAGATAGCGGGAGGGGGTTAGGGTCCTACAATGAGCAGTTCTTC | CASSQDSGRGLGSYNEQFF
few | TRBJ2-2 | TRBD2 | TRBV30 | TGTGCCTGGAGACCGGGACTAGCGGGAGTTGACACCGGGGAGCTGTTTTTT | CAWRPGLAGVDTGELFF
many | TRBJ1-1 | NA | TRBV19 | TGTGCCAGTAGTATTCGACTGATTTCGAACACTGAAGCTTTCTTT | CASSIRLISNTEAFF
many | TRBJ1-4 | NA | TRBV28 | TGTGCCAGCAGTACCAACAGGGAATCTAATGAAAAACTGTTTTTT | CASSTNRESNEKLFF
few | TRBJ2-7 | TRBD2 | TRBV7-9 | TGTGCCAGCACCCTCATGGGAGCTAGCGGGGCTTACGAGCAGTACTTC | CASTLMGASGAYEQYF
NA | TRBJ2-5 | TRBD1 | TRBV2 | TGTGCCAGCAGTGTCGTGGCGGGACAGGGGGCTTGGACCCAGTACTTC | CASSVVAGQGAWTQYF
many | TRBJ1-1 | TRBD1 | TRBV7-6 | TGTGCCAGCTCACCGAGACAGGGGACTGAAGCTTTCTTT | CASSPRQGTEAFF
many | TRBJ2-7 | TRBD1 | TRBV11-1 | TGTGCCAGCAGCGTCGGGACAGGGTGGCGCGAGCAGTACTTC | CASSVGTGWREQYF
NA | TRBJ1-1 | TRBD1 | TRBV5-1 | TGCGCCAGCAGCCTGGGACAGCAGAACACTGAAGCTTTCTTT | CASSLGQQNTEAFF
many | TRBJ1-1 | NA | TRBV12-3/TRBV12-4 | TGTGCCAGCAGTTTTATGGGCAGCCCGAACACTGAAGCTTTCTTT | CASSFMGSPNTEAFF
NA | TRBJ1-1 | NA | TRBV29-1 | TGCAGCGTTGACCGAGGGCAGATGAACACTGAAGCTTTCTTT | CSVDRGQMNTEAFF
many | TRBJ2-5 | NA | TRBV10-3 | TGTGCCATCAGGGACTCCACAGGGCAAGAGACCCAGTACTTC | CAIRDSTGQETQYF